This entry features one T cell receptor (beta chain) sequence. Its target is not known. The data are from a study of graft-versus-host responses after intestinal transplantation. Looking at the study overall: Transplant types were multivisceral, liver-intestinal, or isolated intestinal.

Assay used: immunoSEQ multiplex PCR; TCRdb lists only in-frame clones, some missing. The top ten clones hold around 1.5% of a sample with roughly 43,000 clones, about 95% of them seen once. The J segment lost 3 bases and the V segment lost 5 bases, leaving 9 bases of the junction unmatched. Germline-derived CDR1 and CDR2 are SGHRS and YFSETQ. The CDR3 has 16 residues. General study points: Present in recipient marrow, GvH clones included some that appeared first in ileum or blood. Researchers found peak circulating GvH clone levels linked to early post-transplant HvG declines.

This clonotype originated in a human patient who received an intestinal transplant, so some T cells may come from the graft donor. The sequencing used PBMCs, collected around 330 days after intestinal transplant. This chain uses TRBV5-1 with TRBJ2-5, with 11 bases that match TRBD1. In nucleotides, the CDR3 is TGCGCCAGCAGATTCTACCCGGGACAGGGGGAAGAGACCCAGTACTTC. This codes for CASRFYPGQGEETQYF.